This entry features one TCR beta chain sequence. Antigen unknown. The sample holds other DNA sequences that translate to the same CDR3. These data originate in a study of shared clonotypes between healthy human individuals. Assay used: immunoSEQ multiplex PCR; TCRdb lists only in-frame clones, some missing. The sample contains approximately 810,000 clones, about 92% of which appear only once. Naive CD8 cells lacked CD45RO and underwent positive selection for CCR7, leaving out terminally differentiated effector memory CD45RA+ cells. Adult donors, all healthy and HIV-negative, had no recent acute infections or vaccinations. The germline CDR1 and CDR2 sequences are SGDLS and YYNGEE. The V gene end was trimmed by 3 bases and the J gene end by 2 bases; junction bases not matched to a gene: 2. The length of the CDR3 is 14 residues. Study-wide results and limits: Clonotypes which were not shared had lower generation probabilities than clonotypes that all four donors shared.

Input material: naive CD8+ T cells sorted from blood. The sequence was obtained from a man younger than 40 in good health. The chain joins TRBV9 to TRBJ2-1, with TRBD2 matching 7 bases. Here the CDR3 DNA reads TGTGCCAGCAGCGCCAGCGGGGCCTACAATGAGCAGTTCTTC. This sequence encodes CASSASGAYNEQFF.